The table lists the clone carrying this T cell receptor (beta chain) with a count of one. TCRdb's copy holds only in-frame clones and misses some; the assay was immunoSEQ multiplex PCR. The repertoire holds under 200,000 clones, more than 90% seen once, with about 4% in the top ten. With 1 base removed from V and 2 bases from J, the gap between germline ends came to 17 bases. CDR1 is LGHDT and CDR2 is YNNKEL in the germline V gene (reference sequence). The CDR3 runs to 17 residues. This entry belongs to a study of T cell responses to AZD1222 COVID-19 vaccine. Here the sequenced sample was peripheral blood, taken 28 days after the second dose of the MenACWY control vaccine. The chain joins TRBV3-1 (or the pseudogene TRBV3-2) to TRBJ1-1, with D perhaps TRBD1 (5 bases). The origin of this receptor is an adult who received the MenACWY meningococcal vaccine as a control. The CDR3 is CASSQARGRFLNTEAFF. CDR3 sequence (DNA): TGTGCCAGCAGCCAAGCAAGGGGCCGGTTTCTTAACACTGAAGCTTTCTTT.